This is a list of T cell receptor beta chains from one sample in a study of CD8 T cells in ankylosing spondylitis. TCRdb processed the 5' RACE reads anew with MiXCR; each CDR3 protein has one entry. The sample records 500,000 to 650,000 distinct CDR3 sequences, approximately 5% being singletons. Source material: blood, either unsorted or a sorted T cell fraction (not recorded which). The receptors here all came from a male donor with ankylosing spondylitis. CDR3s include the opening cysteine and the closing phenylalanine or tryptophan. Each record gives: D gene, CDR3 length, clone size, V gene, J gene, CDR3 protein, CDR3 DNA. D genes are given only for firm matches. Clone size, where shown, is once, few, many, or a class for clones that have expanded.

D: TRBD1; length: 14; size: NA; V: TRBV5-1; J: TRBJ2-7; CDR3: CASSLGTGSGEQYF; DNA: TGCGCCAGCAGCTTGGGGACAGGGTCTGGCGAGCAGTACTTC
D: TRBD1; length: 14; size: many; V: TRBV12-3/TRBV12-4; J: TRBJ1-1; CDR3: CASSFSQGVTEAFF; DNA: TGTGCCAGCAGTTTCTCCCAGGGGGTCACTGAAGCTTTCTTT
D: TRBD1; length: 13; size: few; V: TRBV3-1; J: TRBJ1-1; CDR3: CASSQAGTGKAFF; DNA: TGTGCCAGCAGCCAAGCCGGGACAGGAAAAGCTTTCTTT
D: NA; length: 14; size: many; V: TRBV5-1; J: TRBJ1-4; CDR3: CASSPDNLGEKLFF; DNA: TGCGCCAGCAGCCCGGACAATCTGGGCGAAAAACTGTTTTTT
D: NA; length: 14; size: many; V: TRBV12-3/TRBV12-4; J: TRBJ2-1; CDR3: CASSPSGLNNEQFF; DNA: TGTGCCAGCAGTCCCTCGGGACTTAACAATGAGCAGTTCTTC
D: NA; length: 12; size: many; V: TRBV7-2; J: TRBJ2-3; CDR3: CASSPFADTQYF; DNA: TGTGCCAGCAGCCCCTTCGCAGATACGCAGTATTTT
D: TRBD2; length: 15; size: few; V: TRBV4-3; J: TRBJ2-7; CDR3: CASSQAPSGGVEQYF; DNA: TGCGCCAGCAGCCAAGCCCCATCGGGAGGGGTCGAGCAGTACTTC
D: TRBD2; length: 15; size: many; V: TRBV7-2; J: TRBJ2-3; CDR3: CASSPRAGPTDTQYF; DNA: TGTGCCAGCAGCCCGCGAGCGGGACCCACAGATACGCAGTATTTT
D: TRBD2; length: 15; size: many; V: TRBV20-1; J: TRBJ2-3; CDR3: CSLRVGLAGTDTQYF; DNA: TGCAGTCTCAGGGTGGGGCTAGCGGGGACAGATACGCAGTATTTT
D: NA; length: 16; size: few; V: TRBV12-5; J: TRBJ2-1; CDR3: CASGLGTGPSYNEQFF; DNA: TGTGCTAGTGGTTTGGGAACTGGGCCCTCCTACAATGAGCAGTTCTTC
D: NA; length: 10; size: many; V: TRBV20-1; J: TRBJ2-5; CDR3: CSGSKETQYF; DNA: TGCAGTGGGTCGAAAGAGACCCAGTACTTC
D: TRBD1; length: 16; size: many; V: TRBV5-1; J: TRBJ1-4; CDR3: CASSFTTGGRAEKLFF; DNA: TGCGCCAGCAGCTTCACGACAGGGGGCCGTGCTGAAAAACTGTTTTTT
D: NA; length: 14; size: many; V: TRBV6-1; J: TRBJ1-4; CDR3: CASSHRGVIEKLFF; DNA: TGTGCCAGCAGCCACCGCGGGGTGATTGAAAAACTGTTTTTT
D: NA; length: 15; size: NA; V: TRBV29-1; J: TRBJ2-4; CDR3: CSVGLRLRSGDIQYF; DNA: TGCAGCGTGGGTCTCCGGCTCCGTTCGGGAGACATTCAGTACTTC
D: NA; length: 11; size: many; V: TRBV7-8; J: TRBJ2-7; CDR3: CASSLGAEQYF; DNA: TGTGCCAGCAGCTTAGGGGCCGAGCAGTACTTC
D: NA; length: 16; size: NA; V: TRBV27; J: TRBJ2-5; CDR3: CASSFIGGNRRETQYF; DNA: TGTGCCAGCAGTTTTATTGGGGGGAATCGTAGAGAGACCCAGTACTTC
D: NA; length: 16; size: many; V: TRBV20-1; J: TRBJ2-1; CDR3: CSARLAGRTLRNEQFF; DNA: TGCAGTGCTAGATTGGCAGGGCGAACCTTGAGAAATGAGCAGTTCTTC
D: TRBD2; length: 15; size: many; V: TRBV7-2; J: TRBJ2-1; CDR3: CASSLGRGGVYEQFF; DNA: TGTGCCAGCAGCTTAGGCCGGGGGGGCGTCTATGAGCAGTTCTTC
D: NA; length: 14; size: many; V: TRBV6-2/TRBV6-3; J: TRBJ2-6; CDR3: CASTPAPLPNVLTF; DNA: TGTGCCAGCACCCCAGCACCTCTCCCCAACGTCCTGACTTTC
D: NA; length: 16; size: many; V: TRBV5-1; J: TRBJ1-3; CDR3: CASSLTGTHLGNTIYF; DNA: TGCGCCAGCAGCTTGACAGGGACTCACCTTGGAAACACCATATATTTT
D: NA; length: 13; size: NA; V: TRBV28; J: TRBJ1-4; CDR3: CASTPGTDEKLFF; DNA: TGTGCCAGCACCCCCGGGACGGATGAAAAACTGTTTTTT
D: NA; length: 14; size: many; V: TRBV6-1; J: TRBJ1-4; CDR3: CASRPRAYNEKLFF; DNA: TGTGCCAGCAGACCCCGGGCCTATAATGAAAAACTGTTTTTT
D: NA; length: 12; size: many; V: TRBV20-1; J: TRBJ2-5; CDR3: CSAMQSQETQYF; DNA: TGCAGTGCTATGCAGAGTCAAGAGACCCAGTACTTC
D: NA; length: 14; size: NA; V: TRBV21-1; J: TRBJ2-5; CDR3: CASSKAGRVETQYF; DNA: TGTGCCAGCAGCAAAGCAGGCAGGGTGGAGACCCAGTACTTC
D: TRBD1; length: 15; size: few; V: TRBV5-1; J: TRBJ1-1; CDR3: CASSSQGAYVTEAFF; DNA: TGCGCCAGCAGCTCGCAGGGGGCGTACGTCACTGAAGCTTTCTTT
D: NA; length: 15; size: many; V: TRBV7-2; J: TRBJ1-1; CDR3: CASSPGPMLNTEAFF; DNA: TGTGCCAGCAGCCCCGGACCGATGCTGAACACTGAAGCTTTCTTT
D: TRBD2; length: 13; size: many; V: TRBV10-3; J: TRBJ2-5; CDR3: CASAGRESETQYF; DNA: TGTGCCAGCGCTGGGAGGGAGTCAGAGACCCAGTACTTC
D: TRBD2; length: 15; size: few; V: TRBV6-2/TRBV6-3; J: TRBJ2-5; CDR3: CASSPYLAGGETQYF; DNA: TGTGCCAGCAGCCCTTATCTAGCGGGAGGAGAGACCCAGTACTTC
D: NA; length: 14; size: many; V: TRBV24-1; J: TRBJ2-3; CDR3: CATSQELLSDTQYF; DNA: TGTGCCACCAGTCAGGAATTACTTTCAGATACGCAGTATTTT
D: NA; length: 12; size: many; V: TRBV6-2/TRBV6-3; J: TRBJ2-5; CDR3: CASSYQLGTQYF; DNA: TGTGCCAGCAGTTACCAGCTGGGGACCCAGTACTTC
D: NA; length: 14; size: many; V: TRBV20-1; J: TRBJ2-2; CDR3: CSASVNSNTGELFF; DNA: TGCAGTGCTAGCGTTAACAGTAACACCGGGGAGCTGTTTTTT
D: TRBD2; length: 17; size: few; V: TRBV4-3; J: TRBJ2-3; CDR3: CASSRTRLAGRRDTQYF; DNA: TGCGCCAGCAGCCGTACCAGACTAGCGGGAAGAAGAGATACGCAGTATTTT
D: NA; length: 12; size: many; V: TRBV7-9; J: TRBJ2-7; CDR3: CASTDVSYEQYF; DNA: TGTGCCAGCACCGACGTCTCCTACGAGCAGTACTTC
D: NA; length: 13; size: many; V: TRBV20-1; J: TRBJ1-5; CDR3: CSASVISGQPQHF; DNA: TGCAGTGCTAGTGTAATCAGCGGGCAGCCCCAGCATTTT
D: TRBD1; length: 13; size: many; V: TRBV20-1; J: TRBJ1-6; CDR3: CSAVAGGLSPLHF; DNA: TGCAGTGCCGTAGCAGGGGGCCTTTCACCCCTCCACTTT
D: NA; length: 11; size: many; V: TRBV11-2; J: TRBJ2-7; CDR3: CASSPGAEQYF; DNA: TGTGCCAGCAGCCCTGGGGCCGAGCAGTACTTC
D: NA; length: 15; size: few; V: TRBV7-2; J: TRBJ2-7; CDR3: CASSLVPDYSYEQYF; DNA: TGTGCCAGCAGCTTAGTACCGGACTACTCCTACGAGCAGTACTTC
D: NA; length: 15; size: many; V: TRBV5-1; J: TRBJ2-3; CDR3: CASSSGRAVEDTQYF; DNA: TGCGCCAGCAGTTCAGGACGGGCAGTAGAAGATACGCAGTATTTT
D: NA; length: 12; size: many; V: TRBV7-9; J: TRBJ2-1; CDR3: CASSPQVGEQFF; DNA: TGTGCCAGCAGCCCGCAGGTGGGTGAGCAGTTCTTC
D: TRBD2; length: 20; size: few; V: TRBV10-1; J: TRBJ2-1; CDR3: CASSEGMGGPSSLSYNEQFF; DNA: TGCGCCAGCAGTGAGGGTATGGGAGGGCCCTCAAGTTTATCCTACAATGAGCAGTTCTTC
D: NA; length: 14; size: many; V: TRBV6-1; J: TRBJ1-5; CDR3: CASRGLGSNQPQHF; DNA: TGTGCCAGCAGGGGGCTGGGGAGCAATCAGCCCCAGCATTTT
D: NA; length: 16; size: many; V: TRBV25-1; J: TRBJ2-7; CDR3: CASSELGQGQFYEQYF; DNA: TGTGCCAGCAGTGAATTGGGGCAGGGGCAGTTCTACGAGCAGTACTTC
D: NA; length: 17; size: many; V: TRBV9; J: TRBJ1-6; CDR3: CASSAREGDMYNSPLHF; DNA: TGTGCCAGCAGCGCCCGGGAGGGCGATATGTATAATTCACCCCTCCACTTT
D: NA; length: 17; size: NA; V: TRBV7-2; J: TRBJ1-3; CDR3: CASSPRRVGSSGNTIYF; DNA: TGTGCCAGCAGCCCCCGGCGGGTAGGGTCCTCTGGAAACACCATATATTTT
D: NA; length: 14; size: NA; V: TRBV4-2; J: TRBJ1-5; CDR3: CASSPGLLRQPQHF; DNA: TGTGCCAGCAGCCCCGGACTTCTCAGGCAGCCCCAGCATTTT
D: NA; length: 14; size: many; V: TRBV6-1; J: TRBJ2-1; CDR3: CASHTSTAYNEQFF; DNA: TGTGCCAGCCACACTAGTACTGCCTACAATGAGCAGTTCTTC
D: NA; length: 14; size: many; V: TRBV9; J: TRBJ2-7; CDR3: CASSVGGIGYEQYF; DNA: TGTGCCAGCAGCGTCGGGGGCATAGGCTACGAGCAGTACTTC
D: NA; length: 16; size: many; V: TRBV3-1; J: TRBJ1-4; CDR3: CASSPQYGQFNEKLFF; DNA: TGTGCCAGCAGCCCACAATACGGACAGTTTAATGAAAAACTGTTTTTT
D: NA; length: 12; size: many; V: TRBV7-9; J: TRBJ1-1; CDR3: CASRTINTEAFF; DNA: TGTGCCAGTCGGACAATCAACACTGAAGCTTTCTTT
D: NA; length: 12; size: many; V: TRBV20-1; J: TRBJ2-7; CDR3: CSAGDSTYEQYF; DNA: TGCAGTGCTGGAGACAGTACCTACGAGCAGTACTTC
D: TRBD2; length: 15; size: few; V: TRBV3-1; J: TRBJ2-1; CDR3: CASSPPGTNYNEQFF; DNA: TGTGCCAGCAGCCCCCCGGGGACTAACTACAATGAGCAGTTCTTC
D: NA; length: 13; size: many; V: TRBV7-8; J: TRBJ1-4; CDR3: CASSLRDNEKLFF; DNA: TGTGCCAGCAGCTTGAGAGACAATGAAAAACTGTTTTTT
D: NA; length: 15; size: many; V: TRBV20-1; J: TRBJ2-6; CDR3: CSARTDLEGANVLTF; DNA: TGCAGTGCCCGGACGGACCTAGAAGGGGCCAACGTCCTGACTTTC
D: NA; length: 15; size: many; V: TRBV7-9; J: TRBJ1-1; CDR3: CASSPGGMMNTEAFF; DNA: TGTGCCAGCAGCCCCGGTGGAATGATGAACACTGAAGCTTTCTTT
D: TRBD1; length: 14; size: NA; V: TRBV30; J: TRBJ1-5; CDR3: CAWSGTGGNQPQHF; DNA: TGTGCCTGGAGTGGGACAGGGGGCAATCAGCCCCAGCATTTT
D: TRBD2; length: 18; size: many; V: TRBV15; J: TRBJ2-5; CDR3: CATSRDLGLAGAWETQYF; DNA: TGTGCCACCAGCAGAGATTTAGGACTAGCGGGAGCTTGGGAGACCCAGTACTTC
D: TRBD1; length: 14; size: many; V: TRBV12-3/TRBV12-4; J: TRBJ1-6; CDR3: CASSRQGLVSPLHF; DNA: TGTGCCAGCAGTCGACAGGGGTTGGTTTCACCCCTCCACTTT